The 28 T cell receptor beta chains reported below all come from one sample, sequenced in a study of T-cell reconstitution after alpha-beta-depleted transplantation in children. The library targeted TCRbeta and was prepared with unique molecular identifiers. TCRdb independently ran MiXCR on the PCR reads; one entry per CDR3 protein. The table lists around 600,000 distinct CDR3 sequences, roughly 17% of them singletons. Sequencing was performed on PBMCs from the stem cell graft donor, taken from the stem cell graft. Every receptor here comes from a human donor who donated a stem cell graft to a child with acute myeloid leukemia.

This clonotype has just a few counts. V is TRBV9 and J is TRBJ2-7, with D possibly being TRBD1 (6 bases). This CDR3 comprises 17 residues. Germline V gene lookup returns CDR1 SGDLS and CDR2 YYNGEE. Trimming stripped 0 bases from V and 4 bases from J, with 20 bases between. This chain's CDR3 is CASSVVFHTTGMYEQYV. Written as DNA, the CDR3 is TGTGCCAGCAGCGTAGTTTTCCACACAACAGGGATGTACGAGCAGTACGTC.

The rearrangement uses TRBV6-1 and TRBJ2-5; 7 positions match TRBD1. The CDR3 totals 13 residues. Per the germline V gene, CDR1 is MNHNS and CDR2 is SASEGT. V trimming: 6 bases; J trimming: 6 bases; junction bases outside the gene matches: 7. CDR3 DNA: TGTGCCAGCAGCCTCCGGGACAGACAGACCCAGTACTTC. It yields the protein CASSLRDRQTQYF.

This clonotype has ten or more counts. The rearrangement joins TRBV29-1 to TRBJ1-2; 8 bases align to TRBD1. The junction had 3 bases not matched to a gene; V was cut back by 4 bases and J by 5 bases. The CDR3 runs to 12 residues. Germline V gene sequence: CDR1 SQVTM, CDR2 ANQGSEA. For the CDR3, the DNA is TGCAGCGTTGGGACAGGGCCATATGGCTACACCTTC. Protein: CSVGTGPYGYTF.

This chain joins TRBV7-2 and TRBJ2-3, with D maybe TRBD1 (5 bases). CDR1 is SGHTA, CDR2 FQGNSA, per germline. V lost 4 bases and J lost 0, with 14 bases in between. The CDR3 covers 16 residues. CDR3 region: CASSSRQGSSTDTQYF. DNA for the CDR3: TGTGCCAGCAGCTCCCGCCAGGGATCAAGCACAGATACGCAGTATTTT.

This clonotype was seen at least ten times. This chain links TRBV4-3 with TRBJ2-5, with TRBD2 identical over 8 bases. Trimming cost V 5 bases and J 5 bases; bases outside gene matches: 7. CDR1 and CDR2 (germline): LGHNA, YSLEER. This CDR3 is built from 14 residues. This CDR3 is CASSVGLGSETQYF. The CDR3 DNA sequence: TGCGCCAGCAGCGTGGGACTAGGTAGTGAGACCCAGTACTTC.

The rearrangement uses TRBV9 and TRBJ2-7, with D tentatively TRBD2 (5 bases). CDR1 SGDLS and CDR2 YYNGEE come from the germline V gene. Trimming shortened V by 0 bases and J by 2 bases, and 9 bases separated the two germline ends. This CDR3 has 14 amino acids. CDR3 residues: CASSVGPEAYEQYF. CDR3 bases: TGTGCCAGCAGCGTAGGGCCGGAGGCCTACGAGCAGTACTTC.

This clonotype was observed many times. The CDR3 loop reads CSARTSPFKRGAGETQYF. CDR3 DNA: TGCAGTGCCCGAACGAGCCCCTTTAAGCGGGGGGCTGGAGAGACCCAGTACTTC. V is TRBV20-1 and J is TRBJ2-5; 9 bases map to TRBD2. This CDR3 spans 18 amino acids. After removal of 6 bases from V and 4 bases from J, the junction contained 21 bases not matched to a gene. Germline V lookup: CDR1 DFQATT, CDR2 SNEGSKA (reference sequence).

The chain combines TRBV5-1 with TRBJ2-1; TRBD1 or TRBD2 may be the D gene (5 bases each). The CDR3 runs to 14 residues. The germline V gene has CDR1 SGHRS and CDR2 YFSETQ. The V and J ends lost 1 base and 5 bases respectively, with 10 bases between them. CDR3 nucleotides: TGCGCCAGCAGCTTGTGGTTGGGGGACAATGAGCAGTTCTTC. Protein sequence: CASSLWLGDNEQFF.

This clonotype was recorded a few times. CDR3 nucleotide sequence: TGTGCCAGCAGTCGGGACAGGGGGCTTGGTGGCTACACCTTC. Its protein product is CASSRDRGLGGYTF. This rearrangement joins TRBV6-1 to TRBJ1-2; 12 positions match TRBD1. Germline V gene sequence: CDR1 MNHNS, CDR2 SASEGT. This CDR3 comprises 14 residues. The V gene end was trimmed by 5 bases and the J gene end by 7 bases; junction bases not matched to a gene: 5.

Many counts were recorded for this clonotype. The chain couples TRBV15 to TRBJ1-1; D remains unclear. Trimming pared 0 bases from V and 11 bases from J, leaving 16 bases between. CDR1 is LNHNV and CDR2 is YYDKDF in the germline V gene (reference sequence). The CDR3 extends over 14 amino acids. CDR3 in amino acids: CATSRESLGVEAFF. CDR3 in DNA: TGTGCCACCAGCAGAGAGTCCCTTGGGGTTGAGGCTTTCTTT.

In this sample, this clonotype turned up many times. This chain connects TRBV29-1 to TRBJ2-1; a possible D gene is TRBD1 (5 bases). CDR3 length: 12 amino acids. Trimming left V 6 bases short and J 8 bases short, with 14 bases between. Germline V gene sequence: CDR1 SQVTM, CDR2 ANQGSEA. The chain's CDR3 is CSVGPWGDEQFF. The CDR3 nucleotides are TGCAGCGTGGGCCCCTGGGGCGATGAGCAGTTCTTC.

This clonotype was recorded at least ten times. The chain links TRBV20-1 to TRBJ2-5, with D possibly being TRBD1 or TRBD2 (6 bases each). Per germline, CDR1 DFQATT and CDR2 SNEGSKA (reference sequence). V lost 0 bases and J lost 2, with 13 bases in between. This CDR3 comprises 15 residues. As DNA, the CDR3 is TGCAGTGCTAGAGAGGGGGGCAGCCCACAAGAGACCCAGTACTTC. This translates into CSAREGGSPQETQYF.

This clonotype was counted at least ten times. This chain connects TRBV12-3 or TRBV12-4 to TRBJ1-5; D might be TRBD1 (5 bases). Trimming removed 6 bases at V and 3 bases at J, with 21 bases between. CDR3 length: 17 residues. The CDR3 nucleotides are TGTGCCAGCAGCTGGCCGGGAACAGGTTCGAACAATCAGCCCCAGCATTTT. Residues: CASSWPGTGSNNQPQHF.

This clonotype showed up many times. V and J are TRBV20-1 and TRBJ2-1; 7 nucleotides align to TRBD1. The length of the CDR3 is 15 residues. Trimming cost V 6 bases and J 4 bases; bases outside gene matches: 12. Germline V CDR1 and CDR2: DFQATT, SNEGSKA (reference sequence). The CDR3 sequence is CSAPIPGQPYNEQFF. In DNA form, the CDR3 reads TGCAGTGCCCCCATACCGGGACAGCCTTACAATGAGCAGTTCTTC.

The table lists this clonotype with a few counts. Germline and junction disagree at one end, which may indicate a read error. The chain recombines TRBV12-3 or TRBV12-4 with TRBJ1-1; the D is unclear. CDR3 size: 14 residues. CDR3 in DNA: TGTGCCAGCCGTTTAGGAACGGGGAACACTGAAGCTTTCTTT. Protein: CASRLGTGNTEAFF.

The sample holds a few counts of this clonotype. This chain links TRBV27 with TRBJ2-7; TRBD1 matches 12 bases. Unmatched junction bases numbered 3, after V lost 0 bases and J lost 3 bases. CDR3 length: 16 residues. The germline V gene encodes CDR1 MNHEY and CDR2 SMNVEV (reference sequence). CDR3 amino acids: CASSLSGTGGDYEQYV. CDR3 sequence (DNA): TGTGCCAGCAGTTTATCGGGGACAGGGGGCGACTACGAGCAGTACGTC.

This clonotype has more than one count but fewer than ten. The CDR3 region has the DNA TGTGCCAGCAGCCCCAGTTTGATGGGGGCAAACTCCTACAATGAGCAGTTCTTC. Translating gives CASSPSLMGANSYNEQFF. The chain joins TRBV9 to TRBJ2-1; TRBD1 might be the D (6 bases). Germline V gene data show CDR1 as SGDLS and CDR2 as YYNGEE. V was cut by 4 bases and J by 0 bases, with 20 bases left in between. The CDR3 sequence is 18 residues long.

The sample holds many counts of this clonotype. The chain carries TRBV20-1 and TRBJ2-5, with TRBD1 as a possible D gene (5 bases). Germline loops: CDR1 DFQATT, CDR2 SNEGSKA (reference sequence). This CDR3 has 13 amino acids. The germline V and J ends were trimmed by 7 bases and 4 bases, with 16 bases remaining between them. The CDR3 coding sequence is TGCAGTGACCTGCAGGGATTTGGAGAGACCCAGTACTTC. This encodes CSDLQGFGETQYF.

This clonotype was seen many times. The chain is built from TRBV20-1 and TRBJ1-1; 9 bases fit TRBD1. Germline V CDR1 and CDR2: DFQATT, SNEGSKA (reference sequence). There are 13 residues in the CDR3. The J segment lost 5 bases and the V segment lost 7 bases, leaving 8 bases of the junction unmatched. The CDR3: CSVDDRGRTEAFF. For the CDR3, the DNA is TGCAGTGTTGATGACAGGGGGAGGACTGAAGCTTTCTTT.

This sequence joins TRBV3-1 and TRBJ2-1, with 9 positions matching TRBD2. The CDR3 consists of 17 residues. Trimming took 0 bases from V and 5 from J; bases not matched to a gene: 8. Germline assignment: CDR1 LGHDT and CDR2 YNNKEL (reference sequence). The CDR3 sequence is CASSQEFVVAGDNEQFF. The CDR3, as DNA: TGTGCCAGCAGCCAAGAGTTCGTTGTAGCGGGGGACAATGAGCAGTTCTTC.

This clonotype was seen only a few times. This chain links TRBV5-1 with TRBJ1-3; TRBD1 matches 8 bases. The CDR3 loop spans 13 amino acids. With V trimmed by 5 bases and J by 2 bases, 0 bases remained unmatched. CDR1 and CDR2 (germline): SGHRS, YFSETQ. The CDR3 region is CASRQGAGNTIYF. The CDR3 bases are TGCGCCAGCAGACAGGGGGCTGGAAACACCATATATTTT.

This clonotype was seen at least ten times. The V call is TRBV30, the J call TRBJ1-6, with D tentatively TRBD1 (5 bases). V was cut by 5 bases and J by 0 bases, with 14 bases left in between. Germline loops: CDR1 GTSNPN, CDR2 SVGIG (reference sequence). CDR3 length equals 16 residues. Written as DNA, the CDR3 is TGTGCCTGGGGAAGCGGGGCTTACTCCTATAATTCACCCCTCCACTTT. As protein: CAWGSGAYSYNSPLHF.

This clonotype has at least ten counts. The chain recombines TRBV6-1 with TRBJ1-1; D remains unclear. Germline assignment: CDR1 MNHNS and CDR2 SASEGT. The CDR3 has 13 residues. V lost 7 bases and J lost 0, with 9 bases in between. In DNA form, the CDR3 reads TGTGCCAGCACCCGGTCGGTGAACACTGAAGCTTTCTTT. Translated, it gives CASTRSVNTEAFF.

This clonotype was observed many times. The chain couples TRBV5-8 to TRBJ2-7; TRBD1 aligns across 10 bases. The J segment lost 1 base and the V segment lost 3 bases, leaving 7 bases of the junction unmatched. The germline V gene has CDR1 SGHTS and CDR2 YDEGEE. The CDR3 runs 16 residues. CDR3 amino acids: CASSYIPGQGSYEQYF. In DNA, the CDR3 is TGTGCCAGCAGCTACATTCCGGGACAGGGGTCCTACGAGCAGTACTTC.

This clonotype was seen repeatedly, ten times or more. The J gene is TRBJ2-2, the V gene TRBV10-3; D remains ambiguous. Germline values: CDR1 ENHRY, CDR2 SYGVKD. V lost 4 bases, J lost 2 bases, and 14 bases lay in between. This CDR3 comprises 16 residues. The CDR3 DNA is TGTGCCATCAGTGCTTCATCGGGCGGTAACACCGGGGAGCTGTTTTTT. This codes for CAISASSGGNTGELFF.

This clonotype was counted many times. V gene TRBV20-1 combines with J gene TRBJ1-5, with D maybe TRBD1 (6 bases). The V end was cut by 3 bases, the J end by 0 bases, with 15 bases between. The V gene's germline CDR1 is DFQATT and CDR2 SNEGSKA (reference sequence). This CDR3 region has 16 residues. The CDR3 bases are TGCAGTGCTAGCTGGGGGGGCCGCTATAGCAATCAGCCCCAGCATTTT. This gives the protein CSASWGGRYSNQPQHF.

The chain has TRBV7-9 and TRBJ1-2; 7 nucleotides agree with TRBD1. J lost 8 bases, V lost 2 bases, and 8 bases had no gene match. Germline lookup yields CDR1 SEHNR and CDR2 FQNEAQ (reference sequence). CDR3 length: 14 amino acids. The CDR3 nucleotides read TGTGCCAGCAGCTTAACACGAACAGGGGTCGGCTACACCTTC. Protein sequence: CASSLTRTGVGYTF.

The rearrangement uses TRBV7-9 and TRBJ2-3, with 7 bases lining up with TRBD1. CDR1 and CDR2 (germline): SEHNR, FQNEAQ (reference sequence). Trimming cost V 8 bases and J 3 bases; bases outside gene matches: 11. This CDR3 is built from 15 residues. The CDR3 nucleotides read TGTGCCAGCGGTGCAGGGGGTCCGTGGACAGATACGCAGTATTTT. Residues: CASGAGGPWTDTQYF.